The rows below give T cell receptor beta chains drawn from one sample of a study of T cell responses to AZD1222 COVID-19 vaccine. This table comes from immunoSEQ multiplex PCR, and its TCRdb copy is limited to in-frame clones, with some not included. The table has about 59,000 clones, around 84% seen once. The specimen was peripheral blood, collected on day 0 of AZD1222 vaccination. The receptors originated from an adult in good health. CDR3s include the opening cysteine and the closing phenylalanine or tryptophan. The D gene is left open where the match is weak. Size values are once, few and many counts, or a class for expanded clones, and some rows have none.

J | D | V | size | CDR3
TRBJ1-2 | TRBD1 | TRBV7-2 | NA | CASSPANEDRGKDYGYTF
TRBJ2-4 | NA | TRBV9 | once | CASSVEGGYIQYF
TRBJ1-4 | TRBD1 | TRBV7-9 | NA | CASNRDRGNEKLFF
TRBJ2-5 | NA | TRBV10-3 | NA | CAISEPAYQETQYF
TRBJ2-1 | NA | TRBV4-1 | NA | CASSQEAPSVGEQFF
TRBJ1-1 | TRBD1 | TRBV6-4 | NA | CASSDYPGRGANTEAFF
TRBJ2-7 | NA | TRBV7-6 | medium-sized | CASSSGPNYEQYF
TRBJ1-4 | NA | TRBV7-9 | NA | CASSSPRGDGGYNEKLFF
TRBJ2-5 | NA | TRBV6-6 | NA | CASTYGGLETQYF
TRBJ1-1 | NA | TRBV2 | NA | CASSEPGSGVTEAFF
TRBJ2-3 | NA | TRBV4-3 | NA | CASSQGYKFTDTQYF
TRBJ1-3 | TRBD1 | TRBV5-1 | NA | CASSFTQGATGNTIYF
TRBJ1-2 | NA | TRBV15 | NA | CATSSSSLKGYGYTF
TRBJ1-6 | NA | TRBV3-1/TRBV3-2 | NA | CASSPRWPKNRDRSPLHF
TRBJ1-5 | TRBD1 | TRBV19 | NA | CASSVSGQMRNQPQHF
TRBJ2-7 | TRBD2 | TRBV6-6 | NA | CASSGGLAGVTYEQYF
TRBJ2-1 | TRBD1 | TRBV12-5 | NA | CASGGTVYNEQFF
TRBJ1-6 | NA | TRBV5-1 | NA | CASSLGIQVSPLHF
TRBJ1-1 | NA | TRBV18 | NA | CASSPLAAGNTEAFF
TRBJ1-6 | NA | TRBV5-5 | NA | CASSPQGWNSPLHF
TRBJ1-1 | NA | TRBV24-1 | NA | CATSDSDPGGRAFF
TRBJ2-7 | NA | TRBV27 | NA | CASSWDAGSYEQYF
TRBJ1-2 | NA | TRBV5-6 | few | CASSYRDLDGYTF
TRBJ2-7 | TRBD1 | TRBV30 | NA | CAWSEDRGKEQYF
TRBJ2-1 | TRBD2 | TRBV5-1 | few | CASSAGDSYNEQFF
TRBJ1-4 | NA | TRBV3-1/TRBV3-2 | once | CASSQDRTNEKLFF
TRBJ1-4 | NA | TRBV9 | NA | CASSGGEKLFF
TRBJ1-5 | NA | TRBV28 | NA | CASSPPLQHF
TRBJ2-1 | TRBD2 | TRBV2 | NA | CASSVTSSKFF